This is a list of T cell receptor beta chains from one sample in a study of CD8+CD57+ T cells in acquired aplastic anemia. In TCRdb, the reads were re-called with MiXCR into one record per CDR3 protein. The table records about 190,000 distinct CDR3 sequences, 50% to 55% of them present only once. The sample consisted of sorted CD4+, CD8+, or CD8+CD57+ T cells (not recorded which) from PBMCs. The origin of the receptors is a human donor in good health, serving as a control. CDR3s include the opening cysteine and the closing phenylalanine or tryptophan. The D gene is left open where the match is weak. Clone size, where shown, is once, few, many, or a class for clones that have expanded.

d_call clone_size j_call v_call cdr3_length cdr3_aa cdr3_nt
TRBD2 many TRBJ2-7 TRBV20-1 17 CSARVHSGGAGIYEQYF TGCAGTGCTAGAGTGCATAGCGGGGGGGCCGGAATTTACGAGCAGTACTTC
TRBD1 . TRBJ1-2 TRBV20-1 12 CSGGTGTRGYTF TGCAGTGGGGGGACAGGGACACGTGGCTACACCTTC
. many TRBJ1-2 TRBV7-2 15 CASNKVGGENYGYTF TGTGCCAGCAACAAAGTGGGGGGCGAGAACTATGGCTACACCTTC
TRBD1 . TRBJ1-2 TRBV2 16 CASSEAQGATGYGYTF TGTGCCAGCAGTGAAGCCCAGGGGGCGACAGGCTATGGCTACACCTTC
TRBD1 few TRBJ2-6 TRBV5-5 18 CASSLVGTGENGANVLTF TGTGCCAGCAGCTTGGTGGGGACAGGGGAGAATGGGGCCAACGTCCTGACTTTC
. . TRBJ2-3 TRBV19 16 CASSIGLIARTDTQYF TGTGCCAGTAGTATCGGACTCATTGCCCGCACAGATACGCAGTATTTT
. . TRBJ2-3 TRBV7-9 16 CASSLNGATSTDTQYF TGTGCCAGCAGCTTAAACGGGGCAACTAGCACAGATACGCAGTATTTT
TRBD1 many TRBJ1-3 TRBV2 12 CADRDSRNTIYF TGTGCCGACCGGGACAGTAGAAACACCATATATTTT
TRBD2 . TRBJ2-5 TRBV20-1 13 CSVASGIQETQYF TGCAGTGTCGCTAGCGGGATCCAAGAGACCCAGTACTTC
. . TRBJ1-1 TRBV6-5 15 CASSYLAGDSTEAFF TGTGCCAGCAGTTACTTAGCAGGGGATAGCACTGAAGCTTTCTTT
. . TRBJ2-3 TRBV2 14 CASSGDWQVDTQYF TGTGCCAGCAGTGGGGACTGGCAAGTAGATACGCAGTATTTT
. . TRBJ1-5 TRBV10-2 14 CASRPTDSNQPQHF TGCGCCAGCAGACCTACAGATAGCAATCAGCCCCAGCATTTT
TRBD2 . TRBJ2-7 TRBV9 16 CASSVETGGLLHGQYF TGTGCCAGCAGCGTCGAAACGGGGGGGCTTCTCCACGGGCAGTACTTC
TRBD1 many TRBJ1-1 TRBV4-3 16 CASSQGTGVAGTEAFF TGCGCCAGCAGCCAAGGGACAGGGGTCGCGGGCACTGAAGCTTTCTTT
. . TRBJ2-7 TRBV20-1 12 CSAIRVSYEQYF TGCAGTGCTATTCGGGTTTCCTACGAGCAGTACTTC
TRBD1 many TRBJ1-6 TRBV5-1 17 CASSPMDRSSYNSPLHF TGCGCCAGCAGCCCGATGGACAGGAGCTCCTATAATTCACCCCTCCACTTT
. . TRBJ2-7 TRBV5-6 13 CASSPTAHYEQYF TGTGCCAGCAGTCCGACGGCCCATTACGAGCAGTACTTC
. few TRBJ2-1 TRBV5-1 13 CASSLGEYNERFF TGCGCCAGCAGCTTGGGGGAGTACAATGAGCGGTTCTTC
TRBD1 . TRBJ1-6 TRBV15 16 CATKKGDRANNSPLHF TGTGCCACCAAAAAGGGCGACAGGGCTAATAATTCACCCCTCCACTTT
TRBD1 many TRBJ1-2 TRBV20-1 15 CSALRGGQNFYGYTF TGCAGTGCCCTAAGGGGGGGACAGAACTTCTATGGCTACACCTTC
TRBD1 . TRBJ2-3 TRBV7-2 15 CASSLEGQGSDTQYF TGTGCCAGCAGCTTAGAAGGACAGGGGTCAGATACGCAGTATTTT
TRBD2 . TRBJ2-3 TRBV19 14 CASSLLADTDTQYF TGTGCCAGTAGTTTGCTAGCGGACACAGATACGCAGTATTTT
. many TRBJ1-2 TRBV6-1 12 CASSERLYGYTF TGTGCCAGCAGTGAACGGCTCTATGGCTACACCTTC
TRBD1 . TRBJ1-5 TRBV24-1 17 CATSGGTGGPSNQPQHF TGTGCCACCAGTGGGGGGACAGGGGGCCCCAGCAATCAGCCCCAGCATTTT
TRBD1 many TRBJ2-1 TRBV5-8 14 CASSRGTGGNEQFF TGTGCCAGCAGCCGCGGGACAGGGGGAAATGAGCAGTTCTTC
TRBD2 . TRBJ2-1 TRBV25-1 14 CASSGTSGRVKQFF TGTGCCAGCAGCGGGACTAGCGGGAGGGTAAAGCAGTTCTTC
. few TRBJ2-3 TRBV25-1 16 CASSVGTSTSTDTQYF TGTGCCAGCAGTGTTGGGACTTCTACTAGCACAGATACGCAGTATTTT
TRBD1 many TRBJ2-1 TRBV6-5 15 CASSYGTVTVNEQFF TGTGCCAGCAGTTACGGGACAGTCACAGTCAATGAGCAGTTCTTC
TRBD1 . TRBJ2-7 TRBV14 14 CASSPRDSAYEQYF TGCGCCAGCAGCCCCAGGGACAGCGCCTACGAGCAGTACTTC
. many TRBJ2-1 TRBV11-3 15 CASSLGGQVSDEQFF TGTGCCAGCAGCTTAGGTGGGCAGGTTTCCGATGAGCAGTTCTTC
. many TRBJ2-2 TRBV5-5 16 CASSQAGHSNTGELFF TGTGCCAGCAGCCAAGCGGGACACTCGAACACCGGGGAGCTGTTTTTT
TRBD2 . TRBJ2-5 TRBV4-2 15 CASSRGLAGGETQYF TGTGCCAGCAGCCGGGGACTAGCGGGAGGTGAGACCCAGTACTTC
. . TRBJ1-5 TRBV7-8 15 CASSGGQNSNQPQHF TGTGCCAGCAGTGGGGGCCAGAATAGCAATCAGCCCCAGCATTTT
TRBD1 . TRBJ2-1 TRBV7-6 12 CASPGGLNEQFF TGTGCCAGCCCAGGGGGCTTGAATGAGCAGTTCTTC
. many TRBJ2-5 TRBV20-1 12 CSASGEKETQYF TGCAGTGCTAGCGGGGAGAAAGAGACCCAGTACTTC
. . TRBJ2-7 TRBV10-2 12 CAAIGGGNEQYF TGCGCCGCAATAGGTGGGGGCAACGAGCAGTACTTC
TRBD1 . TRBJ1-1 TRBV19 12 CASSAGQPEAFF TGTGCCAGTAGTGCGGGACAGCCTGAAGCTTTCTTT
TRBD1 . TRBJ1-6 TRBV2 16 CASSDLDRAGSSPLHF TGTGCCAGCAGTGATTTGGACAGGGCCGGCAGTTCACCCCTCCACTTT
TRBD1 . TRBJ1-1 TRBV6-6 16 CASIQGQAVMSTEASF TGTGCCAGCATTCAGGGACAGGCGGTCATGAGCACTGAAGCTTCCTTT
. many TRBJ2-1 TRBV7-8 16 CASSPISFSSYNEQFF TGTGCCAGCAGCCCGATTAGCTTTAGCTCCTACAATGAGCAGTTCTTC
. . TRBJ1-6 TRBV15 17 CATKQGEGFYLGSPLHF TGTGCCACCAAACAGGGAGAGGGGTTCTACTTGGGTTCACCCCTCCACTTT
. . TRBJ2-7 TRBV5-1 14 CASSFGTFSYEQYF TGCGCCAGCAGCTTCGGGACATTCTCCTACGAGCAGTACTTC
TRBD1 . TRBJ2-7 TRBV7-9 15 CASSLGTGRSYEQYF TGTGCCAGCTCACTCGGGACAGGGCGTTCCTACGAGCAGTACTTC
TRBD1 many TRBJ2-3 TRBV6-5 16 CASTPGTGGRTDTQYF TGTGCCAGCACCCCGGGGACAGGGGGACGCACAGATACGCAGTATTTT
TRBD1 . TRBJ1-1 TRBV6-5 13 CASRGGGETEAFF TGTGCCAGCCGGGGAGGGGGCGAAACTGAAGCTTTCTTT
. . TRBJ1-2 TRBV20-1 13 CSARGSPGYGYTF TGCAGTGCAAGGGGCTCCCCGGGCTATGGCTACACCTTC
TRBD2 . TRBJ2-1 TRBV5-4 14 CASSLARTSGAEFF TGTGCCAGCAGCTTGGCACGGACTAGCGGAGCAGAGTTCTTC
. . TRBJ1-1 TRBV20-1 13 CSASWHLNTEAFF TGCAGTGCTAGTTGGCATTTGAACACTGAAGCTTTCTTT
TRBD1 . TRBJ1-5 TRBV15 13 CATQQGAGQPQHF TGTGCCACCCAACAGGGGGCGGGCCAGCCCCAGCATTTT
. . TRBJ1-1 TRBV19 15 CASSQPGRANTEAFF TGTGCCAGTAGTCAACCGGGACGGGCGAACACTGAAGCTTTCTTT
. many TRBJ1-6 TRBV5-1 17 CASSLEGVRTSNSPLHF TGCGCCAGCAGCTTGGAAGGGGTCCGCACGAGTAATTCACCCCTCCACTTT
TRBD2 many TRBJ2-3 TRBV6-2/TRBV6-3 15 CASRLAGGNTDTQYF TGTGCCAGCAGACTAGCGGGGGGTAACACAGATACGCAGTATTTT